What follows is one T cell receptor (beta chain) and its context. Time point reported: patch test 3, about 24 weeks after DPC sensitization. This sample's treatment: therapeutic diphenylcyclopropenone sensitization with weekly scalp DPC. These data are taken from a study of human T cells and chemical hapten exposure. Overall study context: Donors were sensitized with 2% DPC on the upper inner arm.

TCRdb called the RACE reads again in MiXCR, with one record for every CDR3 protein. The sample has approximately 88,000 distinct CDR3 sequences, around 13% seen once. The material sequenced was whole blood, taken in connection with sensitization to the hapten diphenylcyclopropenone (DPC). The receptor comes from a woman aged 50 to 60 with alopecia areata. Some clones in this sample may be carry-over from other donors' samples.

The CDR3 DNA reads as TGTGCCAGCAGTGTAAATAGCGGGAGTACCGGGGAGCTGTTTTTT. This encodes CASSVNSGSTGELFF. The chain employs TRBV2 and TRBJ2-2; the match to TRBD2 covers 9 bases. V was clipped by 4 bases and J by 5 bases; unmatched bases: 5. The length of the CDR3 is 15 residues. CDR1 SNHLY and CDR2 FYNNEI come from the germline V gene.